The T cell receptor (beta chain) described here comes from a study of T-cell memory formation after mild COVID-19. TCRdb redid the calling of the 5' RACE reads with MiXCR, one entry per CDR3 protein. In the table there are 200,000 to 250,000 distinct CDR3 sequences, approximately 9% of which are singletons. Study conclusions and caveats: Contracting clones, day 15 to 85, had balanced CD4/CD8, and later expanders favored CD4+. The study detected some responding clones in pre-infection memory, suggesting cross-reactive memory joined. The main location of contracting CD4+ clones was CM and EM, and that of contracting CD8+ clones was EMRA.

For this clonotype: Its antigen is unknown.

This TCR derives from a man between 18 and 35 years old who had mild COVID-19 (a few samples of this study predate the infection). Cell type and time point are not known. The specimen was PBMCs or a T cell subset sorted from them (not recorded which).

As DNA, the CDR3 is TGTGCCAGCAGCTCCCTCAGGGGCTCTGGGGCCAACGTCCTGACTTTC. Amino acid sequence: CASSSLRGSGANVLTF. The chain links TRBV11-2 to TRBJ2-6; D may be TRBD1 (6 bases). Looked up from germline, CDR1 is SGHAT and CDR2 is FQNNGV. V was pared by 4 bases and J by 0 bases, with 10 bases between. CDR3 length: 16 amino acids.